A selection of T cell receptor beta chains follows, all from one sample in a study of molecular identifiers for immune sequencing clone quantification. TCRdb passed the PCR reads through MiXCR, listing each CDR3 protein once. The table records roughly 300,000 distinct CDR3 sequences, under 25% of them present only once. Input material: naive CD8+ T cells from blood, with Jurkat cell RNA spiked in. These TCRs come from a human donor in good health. Some libraries in this study had Jurkat cell RNA spiked in. The CDR3 runs from the conserved cysteine through the conserved F or W. Each record gives: J gene, clone size, D gene, V gene, CDR3 protein, CDR3 DNA. D genes are given only for firm matches. Not all rows give a size; the values are once, few, many and, for expanded clones, a class.

TRBJ2-2,many,NA,TRBV2,CATGTPGNTGELFF,TGTGCCACTGGGACGCCGGGGAACACCGGGGAGCTGTTTTTT
TRBJ2-3,NA,TRBD2,TRBV25-1,CASSGGGAPTDTQYF,TGTGCCAGCAGCGGGGGGGGCGCTCCCACAGATACGCAGTATTTT
TRBJ1-1,many,NA,TRBV24-1,CATSDLRQAVMNTEAFF,TGTGCCACCAGTGACCTGCGACAGGCCGTCATGAACACTGAAGCTTTCTTT
TRBJ2-3,many,NA,TRBV21-1,CAPRERGQRTDTQYF,TGTGCCCCCAGGGAGCGGGGGCAACGCACAGATACGCAGTATTTT
TRBJ2-2,NA,NA,TRBV29-1,CSVEGTRAGELFF,TGCAGCGTTGAAGGGACACGGGCCGGGGAGCTGTTTTTT
TRBJ2-7,many,NA,TRBV20-1,CSARDGETYEQYF,TGCAGTGCTAGAGATGGGGAAACCTACGAGCAGTACTTC
TRBJ1-6,NA,NA,TRBV7-8,CASSSRQGLNSLLHF,TGTGCCAGCAGCTCAAGGCAGGGTTTGAATTCACTCCTCCACTTT
TRBJ1-6,NA,NA,TRBV4-1,CASSQDLAGNNSPLHF,TGCGCCAGCAGCCAAGATCTGGCAGGAAATAATTCACCCCTCCACTTT
TRBJ2-3,few,TRBD1,TRBV27,CASSLSWTGASTDTQYF,TGTGCCAGCAGTTTATCTTGGACAGGGGCTAGCACAGATACGCAGTATTTT
TRBJ2-5,NA,NA,TRBV7-8,CASSPDSWTEETQHF,TGTGCCAGCAGCCCCGATTCCTGGACAGAAGAGACCCAGCACTTC
TRBJ2-5,few,NA,TRBV6-5,CASSYQGRGETQYF,TGTGCCAGCAGTTACCAGGGGAGGGGGGAGACCCAGTACTTC
TRBJ2-1,NA,NA,TRBV12-3/TRBV12-4,CASSDAVRGQYNEQFF,TGTGCCAGCAGCGACGCTGTGCGGGGGCAGTACAATGAGCAGTTCTTC
TRBJ2-7,few,TRBD2,TRBV7-2,CASSIGRGAYEQYF,TGTGCCAGCAGCATAGGGCGGGGGGCCTACGAGCAGTACTTC
TRBJ2-3,NA,NA,TRBV15,CATSRQSTGTNTQYF,TGTGCCACCAGCAGACAGTCAACAGGAACAAATACGCAGTATTTT
TRBJ1-1,few,NA,TRBV7-6,CASGFIGGAGTEAFF,TGTGCCAGCGGATTCATCGGGGGGGCCGGGACTGAAGCTTTCTTT
TRBJ1-1,NA,NA,TRBV5-1,CASIDSSSTEAFF,TGCGCCAGCATTGACAGTTCTAGCACTGAAGCTTTCTTT
TRBJ2-5,many,NA,TRBV5-1,CASSLGVEETQYF,TGCGCCAGCAGCTTGGGGGTGGAAGAGACCCAGTACTTC
TRBJ2-5,NA,TRBD1,TRBV11-2,CASSLATGTGFGETQYF,TGTGCCAGCAGCTTAGCCACCGGGACAGGGTTTGGAGAGACCCAGTACTTC
TRBJ2-5,once,TRBD2,TRBV5-4,CASSWGLGRETQYF,TGTGCCAGCAGCTGGGGACTAGGACGAGAGACCCAGTACTTC
TRBJ2-7,NA,TRBD1,TRBV10-2,CASRPLAQGPPYEQYF,TGCGCCAGCCGCCCGTTGGCACAGGGGCCCCCGTACGAGCAGTACTTC
TRBJ2-1,many,NA,TRBV4-3,CASSQWQRESDNEQFF,TGCGCCAGCAGCCAATGGCAGAGGGAGTCGGACAATGAGCAGTTCTTC
TRBJ2-7,NA,NA,TRBV4-3,CASSQDIGPGPYEQYF,TGCGCCAGCAGCCAAGATATAGGTCCAGGGCCCTACGAGCAGTACTTC
TRBJ2-2,few,TRBD1,TRBV7-3,CASSSGQGQTGELFF,TGTGCCAGCAGCTCCGGACAGGGACAAACCGGGGAGCTGTTTTTT
TRBJ2-7,few,NA,TRBV4-1,CASSPSSDRAYEQYF,TGCGCCAGCAGCCCTAGCTCGGACAGAGCCTACGAGCAGTACTTC
TRBJ1-2,NA,TRBD1,TRBV12-3/TRBV12-4,CASGQGPYGYTF,TGTGCCAGCGGACAGGGACCCTATGGCTACACCTTC
TRBJ1-2,NA,NA,TRBV5-6,CASSLEASGEGYAF,TGTGCCAGCAGCTTGGAGGCGTCTGGGGAAGGCTACGCCTTC
TRBJ2-3,many,TRBD2,TRBV7-8,CASSLVRLAGGPYTQYF,TGTGCCAGCAGCTTAGTACGTCTTGCGGGGGGGCCGTATACGCAGTATTTT
TRBJ2-5,few,NA,TRBV10-3,CATNEAGAQETQYF,TGTGCCACAAATGAGGCCGGGGCCCAAGAGACCCAGTACTTC
TRBJ2-3,many,TRBD2,TRBV20-1,CSAGGASGMTDTQYF,TGCAGTGCTGGTGGGGCTAGCGGAATGACAGATACGCAGTATTTT
TRBJ2-7,few,TRBD2,TRBV27,CASSLSSGRAYEQYF,TGTGCCAGCAGTTTATCGAGCGGGAGGGCCTACGAGCAGTACTTC
TRBJ2-5,many,TRBD2,TRBV5-1,CASSLVIAGGQETQYF,TGCGCCAGCAGCTTGGTGATAGCGGGGGGCCAAGAGACCCAGTACTTC
TRBJ1-3,NA,NA,TRBV4-2,CASSQEAISGNTIYF,TGTGCCAGCAGCCAAGAAGCAATCTCTGGAAACACCATATATTTT
TRBJ2-7,NA,NA,TRBV20-1,CSARAGGTPYEQYF,TGCAGTGCTAGAGCTGGGGGAACTCCCTACGAGCAGTACTTC
TRBJ1-1,few,TRBD1,TRBV28,CASSYRGQNTEAFF,TGTGCCAGCAGTTACAGGGGGCAGAACACTGAAGCTTTCTTT
TRBJ2-3,many,NA,TRBV6-1,CASSVGVQRADTQYF,TGTGCCAGCAGTGTGGGCGTCCAGCGGGCAGATACGCAGTATTTT
TRBJ2-1,few,TRBD2,TRBV7-9,CASSPGLAVSSYNEQFF,TGTGCCAGCAGCCCCGGACTAGCGGTTAGCTCCTACAATGAGCAGTTCTTC
TRBJ1-5,NA,TRBD1,TRBV28,CASSQPIYGTGDQPQHF,TGTGCCAGCAGTCAACCAATTTACGGGACAGGGGATCAGCCCCAGCATTTT
TRBJ2-5,NA,NA,TRBV11-2,CASSSIFQMETQYF,TGTGCCAGCAGCTCCATTTTCCAAATGGAGACCCAGTACTTC
TRBJ2-3,few,NA,TRBV9,CASSVGKYSDTQYF,TGTGCCAGCAGCGTAGGAAAGTACTCAGATACGCAGTATTTT
TRBJ2-7,many,TRBD1,TRBV19,CASSTAQGDKHEQYF,TGTGCCAGTTCCACAGCACAGGGGGATAAGCACGAGCAGTACTTC
TRBJ2-5,NA,NA,TRBV28,CASSGNGRTQETQYF,TGTGCCAGCAGTGGTAATGGGCGCACCCAAGAGACCCAGTACTTC